The rows below give T cell receptor beta chains drawn from one sample of a study of T cell changes during pregnancy in multiple sclerosis. Generated by immunoSEQ multiplex PCR, the TCRdb table keeps only in-frame clones and is missing some. The repertoire holds 55,000 to 75,000 clones, with under 95% as singletons. Specimen: peripheral blood, collected in the third trimester of pregnancy. These TCRs come from a female donor in good health, enrolled as a control in a pregnancy study. CDR3s include the opening cysteine and the closing phenylalanine or tryptophan. The order of the fields is J gene, V gene, D gene, clone size, CDR3 DNA, CDR3 protein. D genes are given only for firm matches. Size is stated for part of the rows, as once, few or many counts, or as a class when the clone is expanded.

j_gene: TRBJ2-4
v_gene: TRBV4-1
d_gene: .
abundance: .
CDR3nt: TGCGCCAGCAGCCTGGAGGGGACGGCGATAGCCAAAAACATTCAGTACTTC
CDR3aa: CASSLEGTAIAKNIQYF

j_gene: TRBJ1-2
v_gene: TRBV5-1
d_gene: .
abundance: .
CDR3nt: TGCGCCAGCAGCTTGGTAGTTCAACCCTCTAACTATGGCTACACCTTC
CDR3aa: CASSLVVQPSNYGYTF

j_gene: TRBJ2-3
v_gene: TRBV9
d_gene: TRBD2
abundance: .
CDR3nt: TGTGCCAGCAGCGTAGGACCTGGACTAGCGGGGGGGGGCACAGATACGCAGTATTTT
CDR3aa: CASSVGPGLAGGGTDTQYF

j_gene: TRBJ2-7
v_gene: TRBV25-1
d_gene: TRBD1
abundance: .
CDR3nt: TGTGCCAGCTCCGGGACAGGGAGCGAGCAGTACTTC
CDR3aa: CASSGTGSEQYF

j_gene: TRBJ2-2
v_gene: TRBV10-3
d_gene: .
abundance: few
CDR3nt: TGTGCCACATCACGGGCGAACACCGGGGAGCTGTTTTTT
CDR3aa: CATSRANTGELFF

j_gene: TRBJ2-7
v_gene: TRBV28
d_gene: .
abundance: .
CDR3nt: TGTGCCAGCGGTTCGAGCTCCTACGAGCAGTACTTC
CDR3aa: CASGSSSYEQYF

j_gene: TRBJ1-1
v_gene: TRBV28
d_gene: .
abundance: .
CDR3nt: TGTGCCAGCAGTTTGAACGACCGGGTTGAAGCTTTCTTT
CDR3aa: CASSLNDRVEAFF

j_gene: TRBJ2-7
v_gene: TRBV10-3
d_gene: TRBD1
abundance: .
CDR3nt: TGTGCCAGTGGACAGGGAACCTACGAGCAGTACTTC
CDR3aa: CASGQGTYEQYF

j_gene: TRBJ1-2
v_gene: TRBV2
d_gene: TRBD1
abundance: .
CDR3nt: TGTGCCAGCAGTGTACGAAGACAGGGGGCGAACTATGGCTACACCTTC
CDR3aa: CASSVRRQGANYGYTF

j_gene: TRBJ2-4
v_gene: TRBV18
d_gene: TRBD1
abundance: .
CDR3nt: TGTGCCAGCTCACCGGACAGGGCAGGGGGCATTCAGTACTTC
CDR3aa: CASSPDRAGGIQYF

j_gene: TRBJ2-6
v_gene: TRBV2
d_gene: .
abundance: .
CDR3nt: TGTGCCAGCGTTGCAGACTCTGGGGCCAACGTCCTGACTTTC
CDR3aa: CASVADSGANVLTF

j_gene: TRBJ1-1
v_gene: TRBV5-6
d_gene: .
abundance: .
CDR3nt: TGTGCCACCCGGCGGGATTTGACTGAAGCTTTCTTT
CDR3aa: CATRRDLTEAFF

j_gene: TRBJ2-1
v_gene: TRBV15
d_gene: .
abundance: .
CDR3nt: TGTGCCACCAGCAGAGATAGAAACCCAAGCTCCTACAATGAGCAGTTCTTC
CDR3aa: CATSRDRNPSSYNEQFF

j_gene: TRBJ1-1
v_gene: TRBV29-1
d_gene: TRBD1
abundance: .
CDR3nt: TGCAGCGTTAAGGGACAGGGGTTTCCTGAAGCTTTCTTT
CDR3aa: CSVKGQGFPEAFF

j_gene: TRBJ2-7
v_gene: TRBV4-3
d_gene: .
abundance: .
CDR3nt: TGCGCCAGCAGCCAAGCGAGGACTTACGAGCAGTACTTC
CDR3aa: CASSQARTYEQYF

j_gene: TRBJ1-2
v_gene: TRBV20-1
d_gene: .
abundance: .
CDR3nt: TGCAGTGCAGAGGGCAGCTATGGCTACACCTTC
CDR3aa: CSAEGSYGYTF

j_gene: TRBJ1-2
v_gene: TRBV7-9
d_gene: .
abundance: .
CDR3nt: TGTGCCAGCAGCTTGGGGGGCTATGGCTACACCTTC
CDR3aa: CASSLGGYGYTF

j_gene: TRBJ2-5
v_gene: TRBV5-6
d_gene: .
abundance: .
CDR3nt: TGTGCCAGCAGTCGGAGAGCGGAGACCCAGTACTTC
CDR3aa: CASSRRAETQYF

j_gene: TRBJ1-1
v_gene: TRBV11-2
d_gene: .
abundance: .
CDR3nt: TGTGCCAGCAGCCGAAGACAGCTAGGTGAAGCTTTCTTT
CDR3aa: CASSRRQLGEAFF

j_gene: TRBJ1-2
v_gene: TRBV7-9
d_gene: .
abundance: .
CDR3nt: TGTGCCAGCAGCCCCGTACGCAGGGAAGACGGCTACACCTTC
CDR3aa: CASSPVRREDGYTF

j_gene: TRBJ1-5
v_gene: TRBV19
d_gene: .
abundance: .
CDR3nt: TGTGCCAGTAGTTTACAGGGCCACAATCAGCCCCAGCATTTT
CDR3aa: CASSLQGHNQPQHF

j_gene: TRBJ2-3
v_gene: TRBV9
d_gene: TRBD2
abundance: .
CDR3nt: TGTGCCAGCAGCACAGGGACTAGCGGGGGAAGAGATACGCAGTATTTT
CDR3aa: CASSTGTSGGRDTQYF

j_gene: TRBJ1-5
v_gene: TRBV6-5
d_gene: .
abundance: .
CDR3nt: TGTGCCAGCAGTTCGTCGGGGGACGCGAATCAGCCCCAGCATTTT
CDR3aa: CASSSSGDANQPQHF

j_gene: TRBJ1-5
v_gene: TRBV7-9
d_gene: .
abundance: once
CDR3nt: TGTGCCAGCAGCTTAAGGGGAGGGGATCAGCCCCAGCATTTT
CDR3aa: CASSLRGGDQPQHF

j_gene: TRBJ1-3
v_gene: TRBV6-6
d_gene: .
abundance: .
CDR3nt: TGTGCCAGCAGTCGCCAGGGTACCGGAAACACCATATATTTT
CDR3aa: CASSRQGTGNTIYF

j_gene: TRBJ1-5
v_gene: TRBV7-9
d_gene: TRBD1
abundance: .
CDR3nt: TGTGCCAGCAGCACCGGACAGGGGGGCAATCAGCCCCAGCATTTT
CDR3aa: CASSTGQGGNQPQHF

j_gene: TRBJ2-1
v_gene: TRBV6-1
d_gene: TRBD1
abundance: .
CDR3nt: TGTGCCAGCAGCGGGGGACAGGGAGATATCAATGAGCAGTTCTTC
CDR3aa: CASSGGQGDINEQFF

j_gene: TRBJ2-7
v_gene: TRBV10-3
d_gene: TRBD2
abundance: .
CDR3nt: TGTGCCATCACGGCGGGGGATCAGTCCGAGCAGTACTTC
CDR3aa: CAITAGDQSEQYF

j_gene: TRBJ2-7
v_gene: TRBV28
d_gene: .
abundance: .
CDR3nt: TGTGCCAGCAGTTCTCGCAGGGTCCCCTACGAGCAGTACTTC
CDR3aa: CASSSRRVPYEQYF